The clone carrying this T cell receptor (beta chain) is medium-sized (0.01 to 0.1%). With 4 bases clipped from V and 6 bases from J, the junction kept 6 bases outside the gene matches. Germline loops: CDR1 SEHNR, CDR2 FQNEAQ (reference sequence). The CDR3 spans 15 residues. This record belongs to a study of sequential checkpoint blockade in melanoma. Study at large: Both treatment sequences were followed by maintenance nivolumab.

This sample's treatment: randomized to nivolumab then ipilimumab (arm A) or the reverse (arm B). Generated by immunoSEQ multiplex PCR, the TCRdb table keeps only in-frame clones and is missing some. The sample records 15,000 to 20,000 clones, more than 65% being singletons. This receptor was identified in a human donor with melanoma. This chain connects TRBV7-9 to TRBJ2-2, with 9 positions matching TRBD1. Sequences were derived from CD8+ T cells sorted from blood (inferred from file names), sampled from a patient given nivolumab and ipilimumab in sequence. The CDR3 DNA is TGTGCCAGCAGCTCGGGACAGGGAGAGGCCGGGGAGCTGTTTTTT. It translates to CASSSGQGEAGELFF.